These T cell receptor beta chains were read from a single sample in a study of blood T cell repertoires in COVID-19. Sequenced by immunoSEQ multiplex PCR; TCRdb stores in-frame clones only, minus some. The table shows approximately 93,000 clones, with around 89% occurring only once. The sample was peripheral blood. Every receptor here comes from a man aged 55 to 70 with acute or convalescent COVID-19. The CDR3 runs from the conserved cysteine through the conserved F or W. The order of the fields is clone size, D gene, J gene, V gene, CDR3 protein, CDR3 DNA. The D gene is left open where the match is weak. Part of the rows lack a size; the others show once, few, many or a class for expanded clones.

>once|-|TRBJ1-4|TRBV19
CASSIQAGVREKLFF
TGTGCCAGTAGTATACAGGCGGGTGTAAGAGAAAAACTGTTTTTT
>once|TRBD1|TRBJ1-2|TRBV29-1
CSVRDRGFYGYTF
TGCAGCGTCCGGGACAGGGGTTTTTATGGCTACACCTTC
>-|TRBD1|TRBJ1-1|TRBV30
CAWGDRPNTEAFF
TGTGCCTGGGGGGACAGGCCGAACACTGAAGCTTTCTTT
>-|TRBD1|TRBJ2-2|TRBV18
CASSRDRGHTGELFF
TGTGCCAGCTCCCGGGACAGGGGGCACACCGGGGAGCTGTTTTTT
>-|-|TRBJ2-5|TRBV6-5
CASSLTGFGQETQYF
TGTGCCAGCAGTCTCACAGGGTTCGGGCAAGAGACCCAGTACTTC
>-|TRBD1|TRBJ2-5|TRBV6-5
CASSPYRGQGETQYF
TGTGCCAGCAGTCCGTACAGGGGGCAGGGGGAGACCCAGTACTTC
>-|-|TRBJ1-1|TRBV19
CASSGRGSVNTEAFF
TGTGCCAGTAGTGGCAGGGGCTCGGTGAACACTGAAGCTTTCTTT
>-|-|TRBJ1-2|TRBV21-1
CASSVRTGVDGYTF
TGTGCCAGCAGCGTTCGGACAGGGGTAGATGGCTACACCTTC
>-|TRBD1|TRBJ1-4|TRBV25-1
CASSPGQTLEKLFF
TGTGCCAGCAGCCCGGGACAGACGCTTGAAAAACTGTTTTTT
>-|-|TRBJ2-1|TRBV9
CASSVDALVGEQFF
TGTGCCAGCAGCGTAGACGCTCTAGTGGGTGAGCAGTTCTTC
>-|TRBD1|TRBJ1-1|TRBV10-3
CAIGGQGGTEAFF
TGTGCCATCGGGGGACAGGGAGGTACTGAAGCTTTCTTT
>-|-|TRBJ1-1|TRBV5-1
CASSLRGGNTEAFF
TGCGCCAGCAGCTTGAGGGGTGGGAACACTGAAGCTTTCTTT
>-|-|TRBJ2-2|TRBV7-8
CASSPRLNTGELFF
TGTGCCAGCAGCCCCCGGTTGAACACCGGGGAGCTGTTTTTT
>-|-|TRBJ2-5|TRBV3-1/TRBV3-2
CASSPPTIQETQYF
TGTGCCAGCAGCCCCCCTACCATCCAAGAGACCCAGTACTTC
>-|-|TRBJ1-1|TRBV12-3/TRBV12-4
CASSLGRPEAFF
TGTGCCAGCAGTTTGGGCAGGCCCGAAGCTTTCTTT
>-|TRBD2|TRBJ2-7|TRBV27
CASATLGTSGPTEQYF
TGTGCCAGCGCTACACTCGGGACTAGCGGGCCCACCGAGCAGTACTTC
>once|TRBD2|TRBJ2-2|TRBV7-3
CASSSSGSGGGELFF
TGTGCCAGCAGCTCCAGCGGGAGTGGTGGCGGGGAGCTGTTTTTT
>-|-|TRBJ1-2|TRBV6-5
CASSSGNGYTF
TGTGCCAGCAGTTCAGGGAATGGCTACACCTTC
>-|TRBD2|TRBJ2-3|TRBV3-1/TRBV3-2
CASSSLTSGGGTDTQYF
TGTGCCAGCAGCTCCCTGACTAGCGGGGGGGGCACAGATACGCAGTATTTT
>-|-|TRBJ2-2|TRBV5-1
CASSLDQGGLFF
TGCGCCAGCAGCTTGGATCAGGGAGGGCTGTTTTTT
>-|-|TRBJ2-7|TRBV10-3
CAIMADSYEQYF
TGTGCCATCATGGCAGATTCCTACGAGCAGTACTTC
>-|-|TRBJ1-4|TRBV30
CAWSVGGDEKLFF
TGTGCCTGGAGTGTAGGAGGGGATGAAAAACTGTTTTTT
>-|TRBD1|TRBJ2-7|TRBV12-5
CASGFVPEFDRGRKSSYEQYF
TGTGCTAGTGGTTTTGTACCGGAGTTCGACAGGGGGCGAAAAAGCTCCTACGAGCAGTACTTC
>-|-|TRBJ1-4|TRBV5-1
CASSLAPLGGMSGTNEKLFF
TGCGCCAGCAGCTTGGCCCCCTTGGGAGGGATGAGTGGCACTAATGAAAAACTGTTTTTT
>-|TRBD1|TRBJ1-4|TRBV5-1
CASSLGDSINEKLFF
TGCGCCAGCAGCTTGGGGGACAGCATTAATGAAAAACTGTTTTTT
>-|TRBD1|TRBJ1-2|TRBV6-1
CASSEVDRESGYTF
TGTGCCAGCAGTGAAGTAGACAGGGAGAGTGGCTACACCTTC
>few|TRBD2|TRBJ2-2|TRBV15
CATSARGANTGELFF
TGTGCCACCAGCGCCCGGGGGGCGAACACCGGGGAGCTGTTTTTT
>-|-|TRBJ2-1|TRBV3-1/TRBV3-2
CASSQGDRGAQFF
TGTGCCAGCAGCCAAGGAGACCGTGGGGCGCAGTTCTTC
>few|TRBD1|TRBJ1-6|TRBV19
CASSIGTGNYNSPLHF
TGTGCCAGTAGTATCGGGACAGGGAACTATAATTCACCCCTCCACTTT
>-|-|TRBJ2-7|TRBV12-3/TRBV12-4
CASSLGLGEQYF
TGTGCCAGCAGTTTAGGACTAGGGGAGCAGTACTTC
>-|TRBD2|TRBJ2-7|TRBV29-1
CSVVPGGVEQYF
TGCAGCGTTGTTCCGGGAGGGGTCGAGCAGTACTTC
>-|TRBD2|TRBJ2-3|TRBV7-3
CASSRGTSGSQDTQYF
TGTGCCAGCAGCCGGGGGACTAGCGGGAGCCAAGATACGCAGTATTTT
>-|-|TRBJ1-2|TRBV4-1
CASSQEQIYGYTF
TGCGCCAGCAGCCAAGAACAGATCTATGGCTACACCTTC
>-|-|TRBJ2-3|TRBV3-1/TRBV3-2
CASSLEGAGTDTQYF
TGTGCCAGCAGCCTAGAAGGGGCGGGCACAGATACGCAGTATTTT
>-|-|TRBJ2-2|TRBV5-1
CASSFSGNTGELFF
TGCGCCAGCAGCTTTAGCGGGAACACCGGGGAGCTGTTTTTT
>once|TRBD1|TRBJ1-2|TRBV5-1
CASSWDRGGYTF
TGCGCCAGCAGCTGGGACAGGGGTGGCTACACCTTC
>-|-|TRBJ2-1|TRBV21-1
CATSGRALGEQFF
TGCGCTACTAGCGGGAGGGCTCTGGGTGAGCAGTTCTTC
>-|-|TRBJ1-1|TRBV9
CASSATGQYSEAFF
TGTGCCAGCAGCGCCACAGGACAGTACTCTGAAGCTTTCTTT
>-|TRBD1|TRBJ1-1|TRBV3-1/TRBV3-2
CASSSRDRGSEAFF
TGTGCCAGCAGCTCCCGGGACAGGGGCTCTGAAGCTTTCTTT
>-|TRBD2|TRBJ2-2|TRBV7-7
CASSPEGLAAANTGELFF
TGTGCCAGCAGCCCCGAGGGACTAGCGGCCGCGAACACCGGGGAGCTGTTTTTT
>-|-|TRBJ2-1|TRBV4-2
CASSQAASASYNEQFF
TGTGCCAGCAGCCAAGCAGCTAGCGCCTCCTACAATGAGCAGTTCTTC
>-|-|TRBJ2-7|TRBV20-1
CSASGGVSYEQYF
TGCAGTGCTAGTGGCGGGGTCTCCTACGAGCAGTACTTC
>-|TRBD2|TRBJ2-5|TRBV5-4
CASSSPRGGKETQYF
TGTGCCAGCAGCTCGCCGCGGGGGGGGAAAGAGACCCAGTACTTC
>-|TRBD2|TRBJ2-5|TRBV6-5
CASSRTSGAGETQYF
TGTGCCAGCAGTCGTACTAGCGGGGCTGGGGAGACCCAGTACTTC
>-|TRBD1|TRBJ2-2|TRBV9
CASSDYRGLGGELFF
TGTGCCAGCAGCGACTACAGGGGGCTGGGCGGGGAGCTGTTTTTT
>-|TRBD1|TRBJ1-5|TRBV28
CASSLPRTGLSNQPQHF
TGTGCCAGCAGTTTACCCCGGACAGGCCTAAGCAATCAGCCCCAGCATTTT